A single sample gave rise to the 3 T cell receptor beta chains below, sequenced in a study of control samples from healthy donors and cancer patients. Profiling relied on immunoSEQ multiplex PCR, and the TCRdb table lists in-frame clones only, not all of them. Of 65,000 to 90,000 clones detected, approximately 88% appear once; the ten largest clones hold approximately 9.4%. Sequencing was performed on PBMCs. Receptors originate from a woman in her forties or fifties with colorectal cancer.

The chain has TRBV6-2 or TRBV6-3 and TRBJ2-5; a possible D gene is TRBD2 (6 bases). Per the germline V gene, CDR1 is MNHEY and CDR2 is SVGEGT. The CDR3 contains 14 residues. The V end lost 6 bases, the J end lost 4 bases, and 15 bases lay between the germline ends. The CDR3, as DNA: TGTGCCAGCAGCAAGGGACTGGAGGTAGAGACCCAGTACTTC. It codes for CASSKGLEVETQYF.

This chain connects TRBV6-2 or TRBV6-3 to TRBJ2-3; 10 bases agree with TRBD2. The J segment lost 5 bases and the V segment lost 5 bases, leaving 7 bases of the junction unmatched. This CDR3 has 15 residues. CDR1 and CDR2 from the germline V gene are MNHEY and SVGEGT. CDR3 sequence: CASSRGSGGVDTQYF. In DNA form, the CDR3 reads TGTGCCAGCAGTCGGGGAAGCGGGGGGGTAGATACGCAGTATTTT.

This clone has just a few counts. The rearrangement links TRBV2 to TRBJ2-1; D is perhaps TRBD1 or TRBD2 (5 bases each). Deletions cut 3 bases from V and 6 bases from J, with 15 bases between. This CDR3 spans 15 amino acids. Germline V lookup: CDR1 SNHLY, CDR2 FYNNEI. CDR3: CASSEGVLFGNEQFF. DNA of the CDR3: TGTGCCAGCAGTGAGGGGGTACTTTTCGGCAATGAGCAGTTCTTC.